These T cell receptor beta chains were read from a single sample in a study of blood T cell repertoires in COVID-19. TCRdb keeps only in-frame clones here, not all; method: immunoSEQ multiplex PCR. Here the sample spans roughly 250,000 clones, about 83% being singletons. The specimen was peripheral blood. Receptors originate from a human donor in a cohort sampled during active COVID-19. Each CDR3 is given with its conserved first and last residue. D genes are given only for firm matches. Clone size, where shown, is once, few, many, or a class for clones that have expanded.

CASSLAAENSPLHF TGTGCCAGCAGCTTGGCCGCTGAGAATTCACCCCTCCACTTT few TRBV5-4 NA TRBJ1-6
CASSVGSGRAVEQFF TGTGCCAGTAGTGTGGGTAGCGGGAGGGCCGTTGAGCAGTTCTTC NA TRBV19 TRBD2 TRBJ2-1
CASTLSNRGGTDTQYF TGTGCTAGCACCTTAAGTAACAGGGGCGGCACAGATACGCAGTATTTT NA TRBV7-7 TRBD1 TRBJ2-3
CASSPRRVVGETQYF TGTGCCAGTAGCCCCCGGAGGGTTGTGGGAGAGACCCAGTACTTC NA TRBV19 NA TRBJ2-5
CASSVVGDSSYEQYF TGTGCCAGCAGCGTAGTCGGAGATAGCTCCTACGAGCAGTACTTC NA TRBV9 NA TRBJ2-7
CASTQTNSPLHF TGTGCCAGCACACAGACTAATTCACCCCTCCACTTT NA TRBV28 NA TRBJ1-6
CASTWDRQAFF TGTGCCAGTACCTGGGACAGACAAGCTTTCTTT NA TRBV19 TRBD1 TRBJ1-1
CASSLSVSEANVLTF TGCGCCAGCAGCTTGAGTGTGAGCGAGGCCAACGTCCTGACTTTC NA TRBV5-1 NA TRBJ2-6
CASTMDRGRTPLHF TGCGCCAGCACCATGGACAGGGGGAGAACACCCCTCCACTTT few TRBV10-2 TRBD1 TRBJ1-6
CASSLSGGLWEQYF TGTGCCAGCAGTTTGTCGGGGGGCCTTTGGGAGCAGTATTTT NA TRBV27 NA TRBJ2-3
CASSRQVTGADTQYF TGTGCCAGCTCACGACAGGTTACTGGGGCGGATACGCAGTATTTT NA TRBV18 NA TRBJ2-3
CASSQVRGHGYTF TGCGCCAGCAGCCAAGTCAGGGGCCATGGCTACACCTTC NA TRBV4-1 NA TRBJ1-2
CASSSLQGPGNTIYF TGCGCCAGCAGCTCATTACAGGGGCCCGGAAACACCATATATTTT NA TRBV4-1 TRBD1 TRBJ1-3
CASGPYEGAPHEQYF TGTGCCAGCGGACCGTATGAGGGGGCCCCCCACGAGCAGTACTTC NA TRBV27 TRBD1 TRBJ2-7
CASSRQNTGELFF TGTGCCAGCTCACGACAGAACACCGGGGAGCTGTTTTTT NA TRBV18 NA TRBJ2-2
CASSPSGISTEAFF TGTGCCAGCAGTCCGAGCGGCATTTCCACTGAAGCTTTCTTT NA TRBV27 NA TRBJ1-1
CSAVYNEQFF TGCAGTGCCGTTTACAATGAGCAGTTCTTC NA TRBV20-1 NA TRBJ2-1
CASSQAVPQGITEAFF TGTGCCAGCAGCCAAGCAGTTCCACAGGGAATCACTGAAGCTTTCTTT NA TRBV3-1/TRBV3-2 NA TRBJ1-1
CASSQAFQGRATQYF TGTGCCAGCAGCCAAGCTTTTCAGGGTCGGGCTACGCAGTATTTT NA TRBV14 NA TRBJ2-3
CASSFTTGGGPGELFF TGTGCCAGCAGTTTTACTACCGGTGGAGGGCCCGGGGAGCTGTTTTTT NA TRBV6-5 NA TRBJ2-2
CASSIYRDRNLYEQYF TGTGCCAGCAGTATCTACCGGGACAGGAATCTCTACGAGCAGTACTTC NA TRBV27 TRBD1 TRBJ2-7
CASSLDLLAYGYTF TGTGCCAGCAGCTTAGACCTCCTCGCGTATGGCTACACCTTC NA TRBV7-9 NA TRBJ1-2
CASSFSGGARNEQFF TGTGCCAGCAGCTTTAGCGGGGGGGCCAGGAATGAGCAGTTCTTC few TRBV7-2 TRBD2 TRBJ2-1
CSVVGQGYETQYF TGCAGCGTTGTGGGACAGGGGTATGAGACCCAGTACTTC NA TRBV29-1 TRBD1 TRBJ2-5
CATSDFRGGRETQYF TGTGCCACCAGTGATTTCAGGGGTGGTCGAGAGACCCAGTACTTC NA TRBV24-1 NA TRBJ2-5
CATSRETGNMNTEAFF TGTGCCACCAGCAGAGAGACAGGGAACATGAACACTGAAGCTTTCTTT few TRBV15 TRBD1 TRBJ1-1
CASSPTTGYGKNIQYF TGTGCCAGCTCACCTACGACAGGGTATGGCAAAAACATTCAGTACTTC NA TRBV18 TRBD1 TRBJ2-4
CASSDLLDRGSGGNTIYF TGTGCCAGCAGCGATTTGCTGGACAGGGGTTCGGGAGGAAACACCATATATTTT NA TRBV9 TRBD1 TRBJ1-3
CASSLGGRAGSYEQYF TGTGCCAGCAGTTTGGGGGGTAGGGCGGGCTCCTACGAGCAGTACTTC NA TRBV28 NA TRBJ2-7
CASSLSQGGLGTEAFF TGTGCCAGCAGTTTATCCCAAGGGGGCCTGGGGACTGAAGCTTTCTTT NA TRBV28 TRBD1 TRBJ1-1
CASSYGLTYNEQFF TGTGCCAGCAGCTACGGACTAACCTACAATGAGCAGTTCTTC NA TRBV7-9 NA TRBJ2-1
CASSQEEAARKKLFF TGCGCCAGCAGCCAAGAAGAGGCTGCGAGGAAAAAACTGTTTTTT once TRBV4-1 NA TRBJ1-4
CASSIASQPQHF TGTGCCAGTAGTATAGCATCACAGCCCCAGCATTTT NA TRBV19 NA TRBJ1-5
CASSFLKSAGMIYEQYF TGTGCCAGCAGCTTCCTAAAGTCGGCGGGGATGATCTACGAGCAGTACTTC NA TRBV7-8 NA TRBJ2-7
CASSPNLIHEQFF TGTGCCAGTAGTCCAAATCTAATCCATGAGCAGTTCTTC NA TRBV19 NA TRBJ2-1
CASTGGNRDTQYF TGTGCCAGCACCGGGGGGAATAGGGATACGCAGTATTTT NA TRBV28 TRBD2 TRBJ2-3